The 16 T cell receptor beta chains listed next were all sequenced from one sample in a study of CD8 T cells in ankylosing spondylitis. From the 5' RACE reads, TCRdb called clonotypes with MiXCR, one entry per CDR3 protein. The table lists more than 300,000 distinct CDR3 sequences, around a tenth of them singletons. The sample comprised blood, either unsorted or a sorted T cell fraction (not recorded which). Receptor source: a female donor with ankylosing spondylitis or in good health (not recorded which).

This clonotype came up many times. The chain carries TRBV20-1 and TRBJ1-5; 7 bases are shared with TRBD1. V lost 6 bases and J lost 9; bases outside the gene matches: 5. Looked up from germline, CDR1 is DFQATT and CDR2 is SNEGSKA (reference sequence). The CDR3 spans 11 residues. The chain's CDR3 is CSARRQGPQHF. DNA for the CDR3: TGCAGTGCAAGGCGACAGGGGCCCCAGCATTTT.

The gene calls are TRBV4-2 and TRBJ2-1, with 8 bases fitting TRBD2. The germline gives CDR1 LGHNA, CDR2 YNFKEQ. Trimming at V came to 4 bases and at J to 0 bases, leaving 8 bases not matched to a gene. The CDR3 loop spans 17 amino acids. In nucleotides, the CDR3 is TGTGCCAGCAGCCCACCGGGGGGGGCGAGCTCCTACAATGAGCAGTTCTTC. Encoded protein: CASSPPGGASSYNEQFF.

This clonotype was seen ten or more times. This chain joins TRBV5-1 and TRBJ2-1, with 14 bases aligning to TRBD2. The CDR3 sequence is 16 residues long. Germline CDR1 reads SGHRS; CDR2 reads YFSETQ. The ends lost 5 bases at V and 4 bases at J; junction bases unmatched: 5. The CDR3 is CASRGLAGVGYNEQFF. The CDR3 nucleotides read TGCGCCAGCAGGGGACTAGCGGGAGTGGGGTACAATGAGCAGTTCTTC.

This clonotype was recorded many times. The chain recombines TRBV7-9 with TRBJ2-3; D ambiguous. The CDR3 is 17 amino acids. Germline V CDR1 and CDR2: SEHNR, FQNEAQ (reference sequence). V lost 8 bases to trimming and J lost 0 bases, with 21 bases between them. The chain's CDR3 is CASENPRRGRSTDTQYF. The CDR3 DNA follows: TGTGCCAGCGAAAATCCTAGAAGAGGCAGGAGCACAGATACGCAGTATTTT.

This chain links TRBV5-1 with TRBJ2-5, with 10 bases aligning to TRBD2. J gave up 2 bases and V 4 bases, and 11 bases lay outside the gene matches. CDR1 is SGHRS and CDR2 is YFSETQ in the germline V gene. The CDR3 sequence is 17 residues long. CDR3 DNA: TGCGCCAGCAGCCCCTCAGAGGCTAGCGGGGGACAAGAGACCCAGTACTTC. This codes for CASSPSEASGGQETQYF.

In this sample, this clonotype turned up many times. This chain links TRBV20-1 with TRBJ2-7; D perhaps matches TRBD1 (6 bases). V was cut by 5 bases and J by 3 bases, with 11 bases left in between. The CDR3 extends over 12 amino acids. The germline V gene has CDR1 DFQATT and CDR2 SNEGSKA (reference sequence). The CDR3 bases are TGCAGTGCTGAAGGGGGTTACTACGAGCAGTACTTC. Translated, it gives CSAEGGYYEQYF.

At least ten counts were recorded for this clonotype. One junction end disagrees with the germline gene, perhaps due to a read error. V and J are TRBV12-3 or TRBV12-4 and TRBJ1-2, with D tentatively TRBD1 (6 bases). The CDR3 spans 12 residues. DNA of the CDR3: TGTGCCGGCAGCAGGGGAGGAGGTGGCTACACCTTC. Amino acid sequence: CAGSRGGGGYTF.

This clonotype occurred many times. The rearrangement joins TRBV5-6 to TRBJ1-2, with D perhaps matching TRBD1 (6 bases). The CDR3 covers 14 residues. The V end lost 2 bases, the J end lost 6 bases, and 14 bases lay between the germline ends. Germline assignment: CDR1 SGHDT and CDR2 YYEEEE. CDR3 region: CASSFGGTQDGYTF. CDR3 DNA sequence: TGTGCCAGCAGCTTTGGCGGGACACAGGATGGCTACACCTTC.

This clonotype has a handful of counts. The CDR3 here is CAISEPGTGGINEQFF. The CDR3 DNA reads as TGTGCCATCAGTGAGCCCGGGACAGGGGGAATCAATGAGCAGTTCTTC. J is TRBJ2-1 and V is TRBV10-3; 11 bases line up with TRBD1. Per germline, CDR1 ENHRY and CDR2 SYGVKD. This CDR3 region has 16 residues. V dropped 2 bases and J dropped 6; count of bases not matched to a gene: 6.

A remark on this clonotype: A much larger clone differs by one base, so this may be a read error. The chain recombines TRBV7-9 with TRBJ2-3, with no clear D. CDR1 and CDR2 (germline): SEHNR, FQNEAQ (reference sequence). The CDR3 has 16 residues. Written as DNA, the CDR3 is TGTGCCAGCAGCTTCTCGACCGGAATTGGCACAGATACGGAGTATTTT. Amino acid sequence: CASSFSTGIGTDTEYF.

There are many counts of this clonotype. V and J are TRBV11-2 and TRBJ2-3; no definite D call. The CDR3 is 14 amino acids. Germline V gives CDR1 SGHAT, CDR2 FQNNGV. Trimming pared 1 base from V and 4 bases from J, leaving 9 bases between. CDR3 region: CASSLVGLSDTQYF. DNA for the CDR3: TGTGCCAGCAGCTTAGTGGGGTTGTCAGATACGCAGTATTTT.

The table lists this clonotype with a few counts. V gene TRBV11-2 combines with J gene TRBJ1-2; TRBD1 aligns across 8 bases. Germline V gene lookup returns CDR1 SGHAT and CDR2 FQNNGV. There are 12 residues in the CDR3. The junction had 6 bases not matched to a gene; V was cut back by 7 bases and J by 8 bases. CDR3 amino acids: CASTGQGWGYTF. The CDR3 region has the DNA TGTGCCAGCACTGGACAGGGTTGGGGCTACACCTTC. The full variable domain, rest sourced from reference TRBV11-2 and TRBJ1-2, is EAGVAQSPRYKIIEKRQSVAFWCNPISGHATLYWYQQILGQGPKLLIQFQNNGVVDDSQLPKDRFSAERLKGVDSTLKIQPAKLEDSAVYLCASTGQGWGYTFGSGTRLTVV.

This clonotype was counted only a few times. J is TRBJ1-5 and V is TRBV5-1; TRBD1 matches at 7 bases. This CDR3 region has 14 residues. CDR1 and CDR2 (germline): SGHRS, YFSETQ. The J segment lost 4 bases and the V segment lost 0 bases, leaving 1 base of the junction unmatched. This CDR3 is CASSLGDRNQPQHF. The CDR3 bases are TGCGCCAGCAGCTTGGGGGACAGAAATCAGCCCCAGCATTTT.

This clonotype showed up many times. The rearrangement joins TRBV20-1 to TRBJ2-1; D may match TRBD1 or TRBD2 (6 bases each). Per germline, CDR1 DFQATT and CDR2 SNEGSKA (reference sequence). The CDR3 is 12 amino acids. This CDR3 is CSPTRGVNEQFF. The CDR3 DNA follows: TGCAGCCCAACAAGGGGGGTCAATGAGCAGTTCTTC.

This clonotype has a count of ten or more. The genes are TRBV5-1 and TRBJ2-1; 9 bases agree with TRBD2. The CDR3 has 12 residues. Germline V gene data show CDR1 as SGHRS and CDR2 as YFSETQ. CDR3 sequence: CASGSGYNEQFF. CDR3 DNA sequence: TGCGCTAGCGGGAGTGGGTACAATGAGCAGTTCTTC.

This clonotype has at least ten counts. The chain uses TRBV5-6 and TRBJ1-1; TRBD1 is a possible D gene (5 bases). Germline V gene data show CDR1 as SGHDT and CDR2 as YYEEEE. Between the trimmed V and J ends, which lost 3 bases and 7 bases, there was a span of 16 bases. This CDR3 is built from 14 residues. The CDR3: CASSCRTRECEAFF. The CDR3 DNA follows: TGTGCCAGCAGCTGCCGGACAAGGGAATGTGAAGCTTTCTTT.